This T cell receptor (beta chain) was captured in a study of shared clonotypes between healthy human individuals. Findings and caveats of the study: All-four-donor shared clonotypes had higher generation probabilities than non-shared clonotypes did.

With regard to this clone: Its antigen is unidentified.

Libraries were prepared by immunoSEQ multiplex PCR; TCRdb keeps only in-frame clonotypes and omits some of them. Among more than 2,000,000 clones, 90% to 95% were seen once, and the ten largest hold over 0.12%. V was cut by 3 bases and J by 0 bases, with 11 bases left in between. CDR1 is SQVTM and CDR2 is ANQGSEA in the germline V gene. CDR3 length: 14 residues. Material for sequencing was naive CD4+ T cells sorted from blood. Regarding subset: CD45RA+ positively selected. The chain carries TRBV29-1 and TRBJ1-1, with a tentative D call TRBD1 (6 bases). This clonotype was sampled from a man aged 18-30 years in good health. As DNA, the CDR3 is TGCAGCGTTGATGGGGGGCGGATGAACACTGAAGCTTTCTTT. Translating gives CSVDGGRMNTEAFF.